These T cell receptor beta chains were read from a single sample in a study of CD8 T cells in Susac syndrome. TCRdb reanalysed the immunoSEQ multiplex PCR reads using MiXCR and keeps one entry per CDR3 protein. This sample has fewer than 350,000 distinct CDR3 sequences, with around 91% found just once. Sample: CD8+ T cells from PBMCs. Receptors were obtained from a human donor with multiple sclerosis. CDR3s include the opening cysteine and the closing phenylalanine or tryptophan. The order of the fields is J gene, V gene, CDR3 protein.

J gene: TRBJ1-4; V gene: TRBV12-3/TRBV12-4; CDR3 protein: CASSIGQRNEKLFF
J gene: TRBJ2-7; V gene: TRBV28; CDR3 protein: CASREGSLSYEQYF
J gene: TRBJ2-2; V gene: TRBV6-1; CDR3 protein: CANTDRATGELFF
J gene: TRBJ2-5; V gene: TRBV5-1; CDR3 protein: CASSWEGSQETQYF
J gene: TRBJ2-7; V gene: TRBV6-5; CDR3 protein: CALAASTSYEQYF
J gene: TRBJ2-2; V gene: TRBV27; CDR3 protein: CASSLSPSGWTNTGELFF
J gene: TRBJ1-5; V gene: TRBV4-3; CDR3 protein: CASSQEVNRGGNQPQHF
J gene: TRBJ2-1; V gene: TRBV6-2/TRBV6-3; CDR3 protein: CASSYQTSGGAQSSYNEQFF
J gene: TRBJ2-2; V gene: TRBV6-5; CDR3 protein: CASSPLASTGELFF
J gene: TRBJ2-1; V gene: TRBV5-6; CDR3 protein: CASSFTGVGSYNEQFF
J gene: TRBJ1-5; V gene: TRBV5-4; CDR3 protein: CASSLEFAENQPQHF
J gene: TRBJ2-1; V gene: TRBV9; CDR3 protein: CASSPYGPYNEQFF
J gene: TRBJ1-5; V gene: TRBV19; CDR3 protein: CASSGLQRNQPQHF
J gene: TRBJ1-2; V gene: TRBV30; CDR3 protein: CAWTEGYTF
J gene: TRBJ2-1; V gene: TRBV12-3/TRBV12-4; CDR3 protein: CASSYSDRVNEQFF
J gene: TRBJ2-1; V gene: TRBV2; CDR3 protein: CASSEEERAIYNEQFF
J gene: TRBJ2-2; V gene: TRBV6-5; CDR3 protein: CASSYSSVDANTGELFF
J gene: TRBJ2-2; V gene: TRBV27; CDR3 protein: CASGQGFTGELFF
J gene: TRBJ1-1; V gene: TRBV5-1; CDR3 protein: CASSLAPNTEAFF
J gene: TRBJ2-7; V gene: TRBV20-1; CDR3 protein: CSALGGHSYEQYF
J gene: TRBJ1-2; V gene: TRBV29-1; CDR3 protein: CSVDRDRGSYGYTF
J gene: TRBJ2-2; V gene: TRBV5-6; CDR3 protein: CASSKSSGELFF
J gene: TRBJ2-7; V gene: TRBV29-1; CDR3 protein: CSVVPTGREQYF
J gene: TRBJ2-7; V gene: TRBV30; CDR3 protein: CAWSLAGGPNEQYF
J gene: TRBJ2-3; V gene: TRBV27; CDR3 protein: CASSLLTGGTTDTQYF
J gene: TRBJ1-1; V gene: TRBV9; CDR3 protein: CASSPRDRGPTEAFF
J gene: TRBJ1-4; V gene: TRBV7-9; CDR3 protein: CASSSPGGANEKLFF
J gene: TRBJ2-1; V gene: TRBV20-1; CDR3 protein: CSARDSTSGDIEQFF
J gene: TRBJ2-3; V gene: TRBV4-3; CDR3 protein: CASSQESGGGTSTDTQYF
J gene: TRBJ2-1; V gene: TRBV6-2/TRBV6-3; CDR3 protein: CASTSPTGPSYNEQFF
J gene: TRBJ1-5; V gene: TRBV19; CDR3 protein: CASRTRQGSNQPQHF
J gene: TRBJ2-7; V gene: TRBV12-3/TRBV12-4; CDR3 protein: CASSLRVKGASGRTYEQYF
J gene: TRBJ2-6; V gene: TRBV4-3; CDR3 protein: CASSQDGTAGANVLTF
J gene: TRBJ2-7; V gene: TRBV27; CDR3 protein: CASSWAGRSYEQYF